Listed here are 7 T cell receptor beta chains from one sample, sequenced in a study of blood T cell repertoires in COVID-19. Data came from immunoSEQ multiplex PCR; TCRdb stores just in-frame clones and leaves some out. Seen here are some 320,000 clones, around 87% observed once, and the top ten hold about 7.8%. Specimen: peripheral blood. These receptors were taken from a woman aged 45-60 years who had recovered from COVID-19.

This chain links TRBV4-3 with TRBJ2-6; no firm D call. V was pared by 1 base and J by 9 bases, with 10 bases between. CDR1 LGHNA and CDR2 YSLEER come from the germline V gene. The CDR3 totals 14 residues. The CDR3 DNA is TGCGCCAGCAGCCAAGGTCCAGGTGTCAACGTCCTGACTTTC. Residues: CASSQGPGVNVLTF.

This chain joins TRBV28 and TRBJ2-3; 11 positions match TRBD2. The CDR3 is made up of 16 amino acids. Looked up from germline, CDR1 is MDHEN and CDR2 is SYDVKM. The trim removed 5 bases at V and 6 bases at J, leaving 10 bases unmatched. CDR3 residues: CASSLTSGGPRDTQYF. DNA of the CDR3: TGTGCCAGCAGTCTAACTAGCGGGGGACCGCGGGATACGCAGTATTTT.

Comment on this clone: The sample has other DNA sequences that encode this CDR3 too. The V and J genes are TRBV19 and TRBJ1-5; TRBD1 aligns across 8 bases. Germline V gene data show CDR1 as LNHDA and CDR2 as SQIVND (reference sequence). The CDR3 loop spans 14 amino acids. Trimming removed 4 bases from V and 7 bases from J; junction bases left unmatched: 6. CDR3 in DNA: TGTGCCAGTAGTACAACAGGGGGGGACCAGCCCCAGCATTTT. It codes for CASSTTGGDQPQHF.

The chain employs TRBV6-5 and TRBJ1-1; D might be TRBD1 (5 bases). The length of the CDR3 is 15 residues. The germline CDR1 and CDR2 sequences are MNHEY and SVGAGI. V was cut by 5 bases and J by 0 bases, with 13 bases left in between. CDR3 in DNA: TGTGCCAGCAGTCCCTCCGGGGGGGTGAACACTGAAGCTTTCTTT. Protein product: CASSPSGGVNTEAFF.

The chain couples TRBV9 to TRBJ1-3; a weak D match, TRBD1 (5 bases). CDR1 and CDR2 (germline): SGDLS, YYNGEE. V lost 4 bases and J lost 2, with 13 bases in between. This CDR3 spans 15 amino acids. CDR3 sequence reads: CASSRNQGTGNTIYF. DNA of the CDR3: TGTGCCAGCAGCAGGAATCAGGGTACTGGAAACACCATATATTTT. The complete variable domain, with remaining parts taken from reference TRBV9 and TRBJ1-3, reads DSGVTQTPKHLITATGQRVTLRCSPRSGDLSVYWYQQSLDQGLQFLIQYYNGEERAKGNILERFSAQQFPDLHSELNLSSLELGDSALYFCASSRNQGTGNTIYFGEGSWLTVV.

This clone was found once. The J gene is TRBJ2-7, the V gene TRBV20-1; TRBD2 is a possible D gene (5 bases). The CDR3 covers 15 residues. Germline V gene data show CDR1 as DFQATT and CDR2 as SNEGSKA (reference sequence). The V end lost 3 bases, the J end lost 0 bases, and 15 bases lay between the germline ends. The CDR3 bases are TGCAGTGCTAGTAGCCGGTCGGGGTTCTCCTACGAGCAGTACTTC. This gives the protein CSASSRSGFSYEQYF.

The chain employs TRBV27 and TRBJ2-1, with TRBD2 as a possible D gene (6 bases). The V end was cut by 2 bases, the J end by 9 bases, with 14 bases between. The CDR3 covers 14 residues. The germline V gene encodes CDR1 MNHEY and CDR2 SMNVEV (reference sequence). DNA of the CDR3: TGTGCCAGCAGTTTAATCCCCCCGGGAGTTGAGCAGTTCTTC. Translating gives CASSLIPPGVEQFF.